The 5 T cell receptor beta chains below all came from one sample that was sequenced in a study of blood T cell repertoires in COVID-19. Sequenced by immunoSEQ multiplex PCR; TCRdb stores in-frame clones only, minus some. This sample has about 300,000 clones; approximately 91% occur once, and the top ten carry around 2.2%. The sample taken for sequencing was peripheral blood. These receptors all stem from a woman in her 30s with COVID-19, enrolled during active disease.

This clone was seen a handful of times. This chain connects TRBV27 to TRBJ2-2; D not certain. This CDR3 is 16 amino acids long. V lost 1 base to trimming and J lost 3 bases, with 12 bases between them. Germline V gives CDR1 MNHEY, CDR2 SMNVEV (reference sequence). The CDR3 sequence: CASSLWADEYTGELFF. CDR3 sequence (DNA): TGTGCCAGCAGTTTATGGGCAGACGAGTACACCGGGGAGCTGTTTTTT.

The chain is built from TRBV18 and TRBJ2-5; 11 bases align to TRBD2. CDR3 length: 17 residues. V gave up 2 bases and J gave up 2 bases; unmatched junction bases: 7. The germline V gene encodes CDR1 KGHSH and CDR2 LQKENI. The chain's CDR3 is CASSPGLAGGFQETQYF. For the CDR3, the DNA is TGTGCCAGCTCACCAGGGCTAGCGGGAGGTTTTCAAGAGACCCAGTACTTC.

The chain joins TRBV19 to TRBJ2-1; TRBD2 aligns across 13 bases. Germline values: CDR1 LNHDA, CDR2 SQIVND (reference sequence). CDR3 length: 13 residues. After removal of 3 bases from V and 14 bases from J, the junction contained 4 bases not matched to a gene. CDR3 in DNA: TGTGCCAGTAGTATCGAACTAGCGGGAGGGAAGTTCTTC. Protein product: CASSIELAGGKFF.

CDR3 in DNA: TGCGCCAGCAGCTTGAGAGGGGGTAATCAGCCCCAGCATTTT. Translating it yields CASSLRGGNQPQHF. The chain recombines TRBV5-1 with TRBJ1-5; tentative D call: TRBD1 (6 bases). CDR1 SGHRS and CDR2 YFSETQ come from the germline V gene. Trimming left V 1 base short and J 4 bases short, with 9 bases between. The CDR3 consists of 14 residues.

The chain uses TRBV3-1 (or the pseudogene TRBV3-2) and TRBJ2-3; 8 bases line up with TRBD2. J lost 6 bases, V lost 3 bases, and 5 bases had no gene match. Germline-derived CDR1 and CDR2 are LGHDT and YNNKEL (reference sequence). The CDR3 loop spans 14 amino acids. CDR3 in DNA: TGTGCCAGCAGCCACCCCTCGGGAGGGGATACGCAGTATTTT. Protein: CASSHPSGGDTQYF.